Reported below is one T cell receptor (beta chain). What it recognizes is unknown. Deletions cut 4 bases from V and 6 bases from J, with 15 bases between. Germline CDR1 is GTSNPN and CDR2 is SVGIG (reference sequence). The CDR3 is made up of 13 amino acids. This specimen comes from a study of cytomegalovirus exposure and HLA in healthy donors. 60 Vbeta and 13 Jbeta primers were used in PCR. Method: immunoSEQ multiplex PCR; TCRdb's copy keeps in-frame clones and lacks some. Of under 200,000 clones in the sample, roughly 80% are singletons; the top ten hold approximately 1.4%. Study-wide findings and caveats: Later analysis suggested most CMV-associated TCR beta chains were HLA-restricted. Analyses of presence and absence presupposed an approximately uniform sequencing depth across donors.

Sequencing was carried out using PBMCs. V and J are TRBV30 and TRBJ1-2; tentatively, D is TRBD1 (5 bases). The sequence derives from a man aged 25-40 years in good health and CMV-seronegative. The DNA of the CDR3 is TGTGCCTGGACCCCGGCCAGGGTCAATGGCTACACCTTC. It specifies CAWTPARVNGYTF. The entire variable domain, with the rest obtained from reference TRBV30 and TRBJ1-2, is as follows: SQTIHQWPATLVQPVGSPLSLECTVEGTSNPNLYWYRQAAGRGLQLLFYSVGIGQISSEVPQNLSASRPQDRQFILSSKKLLLSDSGFYLCAWTPARVNGYTFGSGTRLTVV.